These 24 T cell receptor beta chains were sequenced from one sample in a study of blood T cell repertoires in COVID-19. Generated by immunoSEQ multiplex PCR, the TCRdb table keeps only in-frame clones and is missing some. The sample shows roughly 250,000 clones, about 83% of them seen only once. The material sequenced was peripheral blood. All receptors come from a woman in her 50s with acute or convalescent COVID-19.

V is TRBV27 and J is TRBJ2-1; 9 bases line up with TRBD2. The length of the CDR3 is 15 residues. Trimming at V came to 6 bases and at J to 7 bases, leaving 10 bases not matched to a gene. Germline CDR1 is MNHEY and CDR2 is SMNVEV (reference sequence). CDR3 loop: CASSPDAGGLNEQFF. In DNA, the CDR3 is TGTGCCAGCAGCCCCGACGCGGGGGGGTTGAATGAGCAGTTCTTC.

V gene TRBV5-1 combines with J gene TRBJ2-1; D gene uncertain. There are 15 residues in the CDR3. V was trimmed by 0 bases and J by 0 bases, leaving 7 bases between them. CDR1 and CDR2 (germline): SGHRS, YFSETQ. CDR3 sequence: CASSLDVSSYNEQFF. CDR3 coding DNA: TGCGCCAGCAGCTTGGACGTGAGCTCCTACAATGAGCAGTTCTTC. The full variable domain, rest sourced from reference TRBV5-1 and TRBJ2-1, is KAGVTQTPRYLIKTRGQQVTLSCSPISGHRSVSWYQQTPGQGLQFLFEYFSETQRNKGNFPGRFSGRQFSNSRSEMNVSTLELGDSALYLCASSLDVSSYNEQFFGPGTRLTVL.

The rearrangement uses TRBV4-2 and TRBJ2-1; 8 nucleotides match TRBD2. The germline CDR1 and CDR2 sequences are LGHNA and YNFKEQ. The V gene end was trimmed by 0 bases and the J gene end by 14 bases; junction bases not matched to a gene: 9. The CDR3 totals 14 residues. Written as DNA, the CDR3 is TGTGCCAGCAGCCAAGAAACTAGCGGTCCGAGGAAGTTCTTC. Amino acid sequence: CASSQETSGPRKFF.

CDR3 region: CASSQQQGAGNTIYF. For the CDR3, the DNA is TGTGCCAGCAGCCAGCAACAGGGCGCTGGAAACACCATATATTTT. J is TRBJ1-3 and V is TRBV3-1 (or the pseudogene TRBV3-2); D is perhaps TRBD1 (6 bases). This CDR3 is 15 amino acids long. V lost 3 bases to trimming and J lost 2 bases, with 11 bases between them. The V gene's germline CDR1 is LGHDT and CDR2 YNNKEL (reference sequence).

The rearrangement joins TRBV6-5 to TRBJ1-2; D gene unclear. Trimming took 7 bases from V and 5 from J, leaving 14 bases between them. From germline, CDR1 is MNHEY and CDR2 SVGAGI. This CDR3 is 13 amino acids long. The CDR3 reads CASKYPGSYGYTF. The CDR3 DNA follows: TGTGCCAGCAAATACCCGGGGTCGTATGGCTACACCTTC.

CDR3 sequence: CASSQRLNTGELFF. The CDR3 nucleotides read TGTGCCAGCAGCCAGAGACTGAACACCGGGGAGCTGTTTTTT. This chain joins TRBV9 and TRBJ2-2; D is ambiguous. The CDR3 contains 14 residues. Deletions cut 4 bases from V and 1 base from J, with 8 bases between. The germline CDR1 and CDR2 sequences are SGDLS and YYNGEE. The whole variable domain, remainder taken from reference TRBV9 and TRBJ2-2, is DSGVTQTPKHLITATGQRVTLRCSPRSGDLSVYWYQQSLDQGLQFLIQYYNGEERAKGNILERFSAQQFPDLHSELNLSSLELGDSALYFCASSQRLNTGELFFGEGSRLTVL.

Only a few counts were recorded for this clone. The chain links TRBV5-1 to TRBJ1-6; 9 nucleotides align to TRBD1. The CDR3 runs 16 residues. V lost 4 bases and J lost 0; bases outside the gene matches: 2. CDR1 is SGHRS and CDR2 is YFSETQ in the germline V gene. The chain's CDR3 is CASSPTGGSYNSPLHF. The CDR3, as DNA: TGCGCCAGCAGCCCGACAGGGGGCTCCTATAATTCACCCCTCCACTTT. Variable domain in full (rest from reference TRBV5-1 and TRBJ1-6): KAGVTQTPRYLIKTRGQQVTLSCSPISGHRSVSWYQQTPGQGLQFLFEYFSETQRNKGNFPGRFSGRQFSNSRSEMNVSTLELGDSALYLCASSPTGGSYNSPLHFGNGTRLTVT.

V usage is TRBV6-1 and J usage is TRBJ2-3; D perhaps matches TRBD2 (5 bases). The CDR3 consists of 14 residues. Deletions cut 1 base from V and 1 base from J, with 6 bases between. Per germline, CDR1 MNHNS and CDR2 SASEGT. This CDR3 is CASSEDGGTDTQYF. The CDR3 nucleotides read TGTGCCAGCAGTGAAGACGGGGGCACAGATACGCAGTATTTT.

This chain joins TRBV10-1 and TRBJ2-3; no clear D gene. The germline gives CDR1 WNHNN, CDR2 SYGVQD (reference sequence). V lost 3 bases and J 2 bases, leaving 9 bases between the germline ends. The CDR3 contains 14 residues. CDR3 sequence (DNA): TGCGCCAGCAGTGACCACACGTTCACAGATACGCAGTATTTT. As protein: CASSDHTFTDTQYF.

The rearrangement uses TRBV4-2 and TRBJ1-4, with D possibly TRBD1 on 5 matching bases. From germline, CDR1 is LGHNA and CDR2 YNFKEQ. The germline V and J ends were trimmed by 3 bases and 5 bases, with 13 bases remaining between them. This CDR3 region has 15 residues. The CDR3 bases are TGTGCCAGCAGCCACTCCGACAGCAGGAATGAAAAACTGTTTTTT. Protein product: CASSHSDSRNEKLFF.

V is TRBV6-5 and J is TRBJ2-1; 8 bases agree with TRBD1. The CDR3 spans 15 residues. Germline V gene sequence: CDR1 MNHEY, CDR2 SVGAGI. Losses at the gene ends were 2 bases for V and 6 bases for J; bases not matched to a gene: 6. DNA for the CDR3: TGTGCCAGCAGTTACCAGCCGGGACAGGTCAATGAGCAGTTCTTC. Translating gives CASSYQPGQVNEQFF.

The CDR3 is CASRGANTEAFF. For the CDR3, the DNA is TGCGCCAGCCGGGGGGCGAACACTGAAGCTTTCTTT. The V gene is TRBV5-1, the J gene TRBJ1-1; maybe TRBD1 (6 bases). Germline assignment: CDR1 SGHRS and CDR2 YFSETQ. Trimming stripped 7 bases from V and 1 base from J, with 8 bases between. The CDR3 covers 12 residues. Full variable domain (missing parts from reference TRBV5-1 and TRBJ1-1): KAGVTQTPRYLIKTRGQQVTLSCSPISGHRSVSWYQQTPGQGLQFLFEYFSETQRNKGNFPGRFSGRQFSNSRSEMNVSTLELGDSALYLCASRGANTEAFFGQGTRLTVV.

V is TRBV6-5 and J is TRBJ2-7; TRBD1 might be the D (5 bases). Trimming took 4 bases from V and 0 from J, leaving 13 bases between them. In germline, CDR1 is MNHEY, CDR2 SVGAGI. The CDR3 is made up of 15 amino acids. In DNA, the CDR3 is TGTGCCAGCAGTTTTTCGACAGCTAGCTCCTACGAGCAGTACTTC. Its protein is CASSFSTASSYEQYF.

The sample holds one count of this clone. The rearrangement uses TRBV14 and TRBJ2-1; 12 positions match TRBD2. The CDR3 length is 14 residues. Germline CDR1 SGHDN, CDR2 FVKESK. With 3 bases clipped from V and 12 bases from J, the junction kept 6 bases outside the gene matches. The CDR3 loop is CASSQLAGGFAQFF. In DNA, the CDR3 is TGTGCCAGCAGCCAGCTAGCGGGAGGGTTCGCGCAGTTCTTC.

This clone was seen a handful of times. The V gene is TRBV7-6, the J gene TRBJ2-7, with a tentative D call TRBD1 (6 bases). V lost 0 bases and J 3 bases, leaving 15 bases between the germline ends. CDR1 and CDR2 (germline): SGHVS, FNYEAQ. There are 16 residues in the CDR3. CDR3 DNA: TGTGCCAGCAGCTTAGCGACAGGAGACAACTTCTACGAGCAGTACTTC. This encodes CASSLATGDNFYEQYF.

The J gene is TRBJ1-5, the V gene TRBV7-2, with D unresolved. The CDR3 consists of 13 residues. Looked up from germline, CDR1 is SGHTA and CDR2 is FQGNSA. Trimming stripped 3 bases from V and 5 bases from J, with 8 bases between. DNA of the CDR3: TGTGCCAGCAGCTTGCGAAACGATCAGCCCCAGCATTTT. It is translated as CASSLRNDQPQHF.

The chain combines TRBV5-1 with TRBJ1-1, with a tentative D call TRBD1 (6 bases). Trimming took 1 base from V and 4 from J, leaving 8 bases between them. Per the germline V gene, CDR1 is SGHRS and CDR2 is YFSETQ. There are 13 residues in the CDR3. The CDR3 region is CASSLTGSTEAFF. Written as DNA, the CDR3 is TGCGCCAGCAGCTTGACAGGGAGCACTGAAGCTTTCTTT. Using reference TRBV5-1 and TRBJ1-1 for the parts outside the CDR3, the full variable domain is KAGVTQTPRYLIKTRGQQVTLSCSPISGHRSVSWYQQTPGQGLQFLFEYFSETQRNKGNFPGRFSGRQFSNSRSEMNVSTLELGDSALYLCASSLTGSTEAFFGQGTRLTVV.

V is TRBV19 and J is TRBJ2-2; 12 bases line up with TRBD2. There are 16 residues in the CDR3. The J segment lost 0 bases and the V segment lost 5 bases, leaving 1 base of the junction unmatched. CDR1 and CDR2 (germline): LNHDA, SQIVND (reference sequence). The CDR3 sequence: CASSASGRANTGELFF. The DNA for the CDR3 is TGTGCCAGTAGTGCTAGCGGGAGGGCGAACACCGGGGAGCTGTTTTTT.

The chain links TRBV7-8 to TRBJ2-5; D gene unclear. Germline V gene sequence: CDR1 SGHVS, CDR2 FQNEAQ. V was trimmed by 5 bases and J by 5 bases, leaving 9 bases between them. This CDR3 contains 12 residues. Here the CDR3 DNA reads TGTGCCAGCAGCCCTACCCGGGAGACCCAGTACTTC. Its translation is CASSPTRETQYF.

This rearrangement joins TRBV4-2 to TRBJ2-1; TRBD2 agrees at 8 bases. Losses at the gene ends were 4 bases for V and 4 bases for J; bases not matched to a gene: 9. The CDR3 contains 16 residues. Germline assignment: CDR1 LGHNA and CDR2 YNFKEQ. The CDR3 reads CASSRRSRGGYNEQFF. CDR3 DNA: TGTGCCAGCAGCCGCCGTTCTCGGGGGGGGTACAATGAGCAGTTCTTC.

This chain joins TRBV7-2 and TRBJ1-3; D is unclear. Germline values: CDR1 SGHTA, CDR2 FQGNSA. V lost 5 bases, J lost 4 bases, and 12 bases lay in between. The CDR3 covers 14 residues. The CDR3: CASSPREKGNTIYF. DNA of the CDR3: TGTGCCAGCAGCCCCCGGGAGAAGGGAAACACCATATATTTT.

This rearrangement joins TRBV15 to TRBJ2-5; D unclear. V lost 4 bases to trimming and J lost 0 bases, with 6 bases between them. The CDR3 is 13 amino acids. Germline CDR1 reads LNHNV; CDR2 reads YYDKDF (reference sequence). This chain's CDR3 is CATSNHYQETQYF. Written as DNA, the CDR3 is TGTGCCACCAGCAATCATTACCAAGAGACCCAGTACTTC.

The J gene is TRBJ2-3, the V gene TRBV7-2, with a possible D match to TRBD1 (5 bases). This CDR3 has 17 residues. Per the germline V gene, CDR1 is SGHTA and CDR2 is FQGNSA. Trimming left V 0 bases short and J 2 bases short, with 15 bases between. The CDR3 DNA sequence: TGTGCCAGCAGCTTAGCGGCCAGGGTAGAGAACACAGATACGCAGTATTTT. Amino acid sequence: CASSLAARVENTDTQYF.

V usage is TRBV28 and J usage is TRBJ2-4; TRBD2 might be the D (6 bases). V dropped 7 bases and J dropped 7 bases, with 20 bases sitting between them. Germline CDR1 MDHEN, CDR2 SYDVKM. CDR3 length equals 15 residues. The CDR3 reads CASISFGRESNIQYF. Written as DNA, the CDR3 is TGTGCCAGCATTAGTTTCGGGCGGGAATCGAACATTCAGTACTTC.